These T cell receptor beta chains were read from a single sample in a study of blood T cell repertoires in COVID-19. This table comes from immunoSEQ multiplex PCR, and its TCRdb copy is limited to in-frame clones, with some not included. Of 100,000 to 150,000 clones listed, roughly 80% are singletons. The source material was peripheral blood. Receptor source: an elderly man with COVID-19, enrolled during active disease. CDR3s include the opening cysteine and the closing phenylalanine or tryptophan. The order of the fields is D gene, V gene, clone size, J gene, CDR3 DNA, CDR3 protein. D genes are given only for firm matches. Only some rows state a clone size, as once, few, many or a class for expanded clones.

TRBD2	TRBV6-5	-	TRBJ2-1	TGTGCCACGCGGGAGGGTGAGCAGTTCTTC	CATREGEQFF
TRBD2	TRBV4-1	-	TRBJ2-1	TGCGCCAGCAGCCGTGCGGGACTAGCGGTCTCCTACAATGAGCAGTTCTTC	CASSRAGLAVSYNEQFF
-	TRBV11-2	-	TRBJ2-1	TGTGCCAGCAGCTTAGACAGCGGGTATGAGCAGTTCTTC	CASSLDSGYEQFF
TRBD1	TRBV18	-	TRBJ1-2	TGTGCCAGCTCACCCCCCTTCATGACAGGGGAGTATGGCTACACCTTC	CASSPPFMTGEYGYTF
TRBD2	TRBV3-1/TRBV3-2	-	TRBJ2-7	TGTGCCAGCAGCCAAGGGACTAGATCCTCCTACGAGCAGTACTTC	CASSQGTRSSYEQYF
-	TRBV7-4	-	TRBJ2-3	TGTGCCAGCTCTATGACAGACACAGATACGCAGTATTTT	CASSMTDTDTQYF
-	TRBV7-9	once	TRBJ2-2	TGTGCCAGCAGTTCTAAACAGGGTATGGCCGGGGAGCTGTTTTTT	CASSSKQGMAGELFF
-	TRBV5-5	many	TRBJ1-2	TGTGCCAGCACCGTACAGGGCGTCGGCTATGGCTACACCTTC	CASTVQGVGYGYTF
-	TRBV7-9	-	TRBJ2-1	TGTGCCAGCAGCCCGGTCTCCTACAATGAGCAGTTCTTC	CASSPVSYNEQFF
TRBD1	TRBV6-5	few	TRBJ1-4	TGTGCCAGCAGTTACTCCGTGGCACAGGGGAATGAAAAACTGTTTTTT	CASSYSVAQGNEKLFF
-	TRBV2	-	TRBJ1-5	TGTGCCAGCAGTGAAAGGGGGATCAGCAATCAGCCCCAGCATTTT	CASSERGISNQPQHF
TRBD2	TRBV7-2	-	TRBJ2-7	TGTGCCAGCAGCTCGGGACTAGCGGGTGAACACGAGCAGTACTTC	CASSSGLAGEHEQYF
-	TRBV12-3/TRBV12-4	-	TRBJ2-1	TGTGCCAGCAGCTTACAGGGCAATGAGCAGTTCTTC	CASSLQGNEQFF
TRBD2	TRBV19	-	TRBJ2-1	TGTGCCAGTAGCTCGGGACTAGCGGGAGGGCGGGGCGTAAATGAGCAGTTCTTC	CASSSGLAGGRGVNEQFF
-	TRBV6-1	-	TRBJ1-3	TGTGCCAGCAGTGAATCGGAGGGATCAGCTGGAAACACCATATATTTT	CASSESEGSAGNTIYF
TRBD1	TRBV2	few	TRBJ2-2	TGTGCCAGCAGTTGGACAGGGCCCACCGGGGAGCTGTTTTTT	CASSWTGPTGELFF
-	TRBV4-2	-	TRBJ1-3	TGTGCCAGCAGCCAAGACCTCTCTGGAAACACCATATATTTT	CASSQDLSGNTIYF
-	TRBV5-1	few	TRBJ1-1	TGCGCCAGCAGCTGGGAGGGAGGCTTCACTGAAGCTTTCTTT	CASSWEGGFTEAFF
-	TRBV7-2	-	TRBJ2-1	TGTGCCAGCAGCTTAGGGAGGACCGCGCTATTCTTC	CASSLGRTALFF
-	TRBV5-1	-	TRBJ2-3	TGCGCCAGCAGTAGAGGTAGCGGATCTAGCACAGATACGCAGTATTTT	CASSRGSGSSTDTQYF
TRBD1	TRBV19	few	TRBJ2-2	TGTGCCAGTAGGATAGGGACAGGTACCGGGGAGCTGTTTTTT	CASRIGTGTGELFF
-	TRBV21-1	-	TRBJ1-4	TGTGCCAGCAGCAAACACGTGACGACTGGCGAAAAACTGTTTTTT	CASSKHVTTGEKLFF
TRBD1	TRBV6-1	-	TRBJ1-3	TGTGCCAGCAGTGAGCACAGGGGGTCCGGAAACACCATATATTTT	CASSEHRGSGNTIYF
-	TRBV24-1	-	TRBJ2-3	TGTGCCACCTCATTCAGCGTTAGCACAGATACGCAGTATTTT	CATSFSVSTDTQYF
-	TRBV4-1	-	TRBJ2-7	TGCGCCAGCAGCCAGGCTCAATGGTCAGCCTACGAGCAGTACTTC	CASSQAQWSAYEQYF
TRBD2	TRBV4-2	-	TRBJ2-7	TGTGCCAGCAGCCAAGGAGTAGCGGGGCCATACGAGCAGTACTTC	CASSQGVAGPYEQYF
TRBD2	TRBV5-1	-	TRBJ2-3	TGCGCCAGCAGGGCGGGAGTCCCAGATACGCAGTATTTT	CASRAGVPDTQYF
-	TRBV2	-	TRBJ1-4	TGTGCCAGCAGCGAGGACGCCGGGGTACTGTTTTTT	CASSEDAGVLFF
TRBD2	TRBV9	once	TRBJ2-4	TGTGCCAGCAGCGTAGGGAAACCGGGAGGGTGGGCCAAAAACATTCAGTACTTC	CASSVGKPGGWAKNIQYF
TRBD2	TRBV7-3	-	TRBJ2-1	TGTGCCAGCAGCTTAACTGATCCGGGACTAGCGGGAGTCCCGTGGAGCTACAATGAGCAGTTCTTC	CASSLTDPGLAGVPWSYNEQFF
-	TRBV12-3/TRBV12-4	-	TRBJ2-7	TGTGCCAGCAGTCCTTACTCCTACGAGCAGTACTTC	CASSPYSYEQYF
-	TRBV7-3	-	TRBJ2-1	TGTGCCAGCAGCGACCAAGAGGAGAAGGTCTTC	CASSDQEEKVF
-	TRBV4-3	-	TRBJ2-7	TGCGCCAGCAGCCAAGGGGGGGGCCTAGCCTACGAGCAGTACTTC	CASSQGGGLAYEQYF
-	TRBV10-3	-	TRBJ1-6	TGTGCCATCAGACAGGGATTTTCAGATTCACCCCTCCACTTT	CAIRQGFSDSPLHF
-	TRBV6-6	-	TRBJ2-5	TGTGCCAGCAGTTTCACGACAGGCCAAGAGACCCAGTACTTC	CASSFTTGQETQYF
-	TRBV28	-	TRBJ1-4	TGTGCCAGCAGTTTTGCCCCAGGAATGCGTGATGAAAAACTGTTTTTT	CASSFAPGMRDEKLFF
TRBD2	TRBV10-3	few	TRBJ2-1	TGTGCCATCAGTCCTAGCGGGAACTGGGGAAATGAGCAGTTCTTC	CAISPSGNWGNEQFF
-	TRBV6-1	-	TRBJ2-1	TGTGCCAGCAGTGAAGATTTGGCACGTGAGCAGTTCTTC	CASSEDLAREQFF
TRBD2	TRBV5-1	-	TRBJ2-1	TGCGCCAGCAGCTGGGGGGCAGTAGCGGGAGGTGGCTACAATGAGCAGTTCTTC	CASSWGAVAGGGYNEQFF
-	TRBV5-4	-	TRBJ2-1	TGTGCCAGCAGCTTCCGGGACTCCCTAGGGAATGAGCAGTTCTTC	CASSFRDSLGNEQFF
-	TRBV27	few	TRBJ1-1	TGTGCCAGCAGGTCAGGGAATTGGAACACTGAAGCTTTCTTT	CASRSGNWNTEAFF
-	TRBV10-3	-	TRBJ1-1	TGTGCCATCAGTGAGCCGGGACAAAAGAACACTGAAGCTTTCTTT	CAISEPGQKNTEAFF